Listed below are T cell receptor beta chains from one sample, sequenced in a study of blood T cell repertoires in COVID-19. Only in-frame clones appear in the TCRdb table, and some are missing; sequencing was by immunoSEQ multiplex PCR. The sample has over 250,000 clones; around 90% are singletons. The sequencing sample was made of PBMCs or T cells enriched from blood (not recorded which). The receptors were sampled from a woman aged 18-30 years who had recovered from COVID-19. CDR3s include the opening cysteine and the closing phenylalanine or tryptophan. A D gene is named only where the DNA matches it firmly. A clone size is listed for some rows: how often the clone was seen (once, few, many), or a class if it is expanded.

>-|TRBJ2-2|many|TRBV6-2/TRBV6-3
TGTGCCAGCAGTACAGGGATCTTTGACACCGGGGAGCTGTTTTTT
CASSTGIFDTGELFF
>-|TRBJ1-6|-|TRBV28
TGTGCCAGCAGTTTGAACAGAAGAATAAAAACCCTCCACTTT
CASSLNRRIKTLHF
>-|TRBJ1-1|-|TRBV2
TGTGCCAGCAGTGTACCATTGACAGTGAACACTGAAGCTTTCTTT
CASSVPLTVNTEAFF
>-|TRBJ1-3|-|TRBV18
TGTGCCAGCTCACCACCATCACAGGAGGGCTTCTTATATTTT
CASSPPSQEGFLYF
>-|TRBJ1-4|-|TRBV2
TGTGCCAGCAGTGTGGGGCAGGGATTCGAAAAACTGTTTTTT
CASSVGQGFEKLFF
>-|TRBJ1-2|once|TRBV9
TGTGCCAGCAGCCCGGGCGGGGGTGGCTACACCTTC
CASSPGGGGYTF
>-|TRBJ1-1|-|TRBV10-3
TGTGCCATCAGTGAGAGGGACAAGAACACTGAAGCTTTCTTT
CAISERDKNTEAFF
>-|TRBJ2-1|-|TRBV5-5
TGTGCCAGCAGCTTGAGTTGGAGCTCCTACAATGAGCAGTTCTTC
CASSLSWSSYNEQFF
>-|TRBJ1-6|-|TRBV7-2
TGTGCCAGCAGCTCCCCACAGGAGTCTTCTAATTCACCCCTCCACTTT
CASSSPQESSNSPLHF
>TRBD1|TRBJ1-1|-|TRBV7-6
TGTGCCAGCAGCTCAGGACAGGGGCAAACTGAAGCTTTCTTT
CASSSGQGQTEAFF
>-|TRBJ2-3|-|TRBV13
TGTGCCAGCAGCCTCGGACTAGATACGCAGTATTTT
CASSLGLDTQYF
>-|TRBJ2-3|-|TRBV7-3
TGTGCCAGCAGCTTAGCGGCTAGCACAGATACGCAGTATTTT
CASSLAASTDTQYF
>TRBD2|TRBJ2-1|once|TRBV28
TGTGCCAGCAGTCCGGCCGGCGGGGGAGGCAATGAGCAGTTCTTC
CASSPAGGGGNEQFF
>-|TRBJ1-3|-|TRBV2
TGTGCCAGCAGTCCCGGGATTGGAAACACCATATATTTT
CASSPGIGNTIYF
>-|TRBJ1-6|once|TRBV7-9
TGTGCCAGCAGCACCCCAGGGTTAGAACCCCTCCACTTT
CASSTPGLEPLHF
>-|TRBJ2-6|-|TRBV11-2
TGTGCCAGCAGCGCAACAGTCTCTGGGGCCAACGTCCTGACTTTC
CASSATVSGANVLTF
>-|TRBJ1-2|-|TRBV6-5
TGTGCCAGCAGACCCCAGGGTGCGGGCTACACCTTC
CASRPQGAGYTF
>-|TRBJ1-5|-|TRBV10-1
TGCGCCAGCAGTCAGGAGGATACGGGCAATCAGCCCCAGCATTTT
CASSQEDTGNQPQHF
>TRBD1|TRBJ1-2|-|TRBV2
TGTGCCAGCAGAGAGGGACAGGGGGCAAGTGGCTACACCTTC
CASREGQGASGYTF
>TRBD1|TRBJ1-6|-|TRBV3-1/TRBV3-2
TGTGCCAGCTCCCGAGGACAGGGAAATTCACCCCTCCACTTT
CASSRGQGNSPLHF